This passage covers 27 T cell receptor beta chains from one sample sequenced in a study of CD8 T cells in ankylosing spondylitis. Broader study findings: Ankylosing spondylitis blood appeared to be characterized by a TCR beta motif of fewer than ten highly homologous variants.

TCRdb passed the 5' RACE reads through MiXCR, listing each CDR3 protein once. Here the sample spans 390,000 or so distinct CDR3 sequences, approximately 20% being singletons. Which antigens these TCRs recognize remains unknown. Sequencing used blood, either unsorted or a sorted T cell fraction (not recorded which). These receptors were obtained from a male donor with ankylosing spondylitis.

With respect to this clonotype: Since a much larger clone is just one base distant, this may be a read error. The rearrangement links TRBV15 to TRBJ1-6; D is possibly TRBD1 (6 bases). V was clipped by 0 bases and J by 4 bases, with 7 bases between them. There are 15 residues in the CDR3. Germline assignment: CDR1 LNHNV and CDR2 YYDKDF (reference sequence). The CDR3 DNA follows: TGTGCCACCAGCAGAGATCAGGGGTATAATTCACCCCTCCACTTT. Amino acids: CATSRDQGYNSPLHF. Drawing the rest from reference TRBV15 and TRBJ1-6, the complete variable domain is DAMVIQNPRYQVTQFGKPVTLSCSQTLNHNVMYWYQQKSSQAPKLLFHYYDKDFNNEADTPDNFQSRRPNTSFCFLDIRSPGLGDTAMYLCATSRDQGYNSPLHFGNGTRLTVT.

The rearrangement links TRBV11-3 to TRBJ1-2; 8 bases align to TRBD1. There are 15 residues in the CDR3. Losses at the gene ends were 5 bases for V and 3 bases for J; bases not matched to a gene: 8. Germline V CDR1 and CDR2: SGHNT, YENEEA. The CDR3 DNA reads TGTGCCAGCAGCGGATATCGACAGGGGTACTATGGCTACACCTTC. It codes for CASSGYRQGYYGYTF.

The V call is TRBV2, the J call TRBJ2-1; no clear D. Trimming stripped 6 bases from V and 9 bases from J, with 9 bases between. CDR1 is SNHLY, CDR2 FYNNEI, per germline. The CDR3 has 11 amino acids. CDR3 residues: CASRGLSEQFF. CDR3 in DNA: TGTGCCAGCAGGGGTTTGAGTGAGCAGTTCTTC.

CDR3 amino acids: CASSLTGTELGNTIYF. The CDR3 DNA reads TGTGCCAGCAGTTTAACCGGGACAGAACTCGGAAACACCATATATTTT. The V gene is TRBV12-3 or TRBV12-4, the J gene TRBJ1-3; 7 bases agree with TRBD1. V shed 2 bases, J shed 4 bases, and the junction held 8 bases outside the gene matches. This CDR3 has 16 amino acids.

V and J are TRBV6-2 or TRBV6-3 and TRBJ2-1, with 10 bases that match TRBD1. Trimming took 0 bases from V and 2 from J; bases not matched to a gene: 4. The CDR3 contains 17 residues. Germline-derived CDR1 and CDR2 are MNHEY and SVGEGT. The DNA of the CDR3 is TGTGCCAGCAGTTACTCCCGCGGGACAGGGGCCTACAATGAGCAGTTCTTC. This gives the protein CASSYSRGTGAYNEQFF.

This clonotype was recorded once. The chain joins TRBV15 to TRBJ2-1; 12 bases line up with TRBD2. Trimming removed 3 bases from V and 4 bases from J; junction bases left unmatched: 7. The CDR3 extends over 17 amino acids. The V gene's germline CDR1 is LNHNV and CDR2 YYDKDF (reference sequence). CDR3 region: CATSRGLAGATYNEQFF. CDR3 DNA: TGTGCCACCAGCAGGGGACTAGCGGGCGCCACTTACAATGAGCAGTTCTTC.

The chain is built from TRBV10-3 and TRBJ2-3; tentatively, D is TRBD1 or TRBD2 (5 bases each). V was shortened by 10 bases and J by 1 base, with 12 bases between the two germline ends. Germline V CDR1 and CDR2: ENHRY, SYGVKD. This CDR3 region has 13 residues. CDR3 sequence reads: CATPEGRTDTQYF. The CDR3 nucleotides are TGTGCCACCCCAGAGGGACGCACAGATACGCAGTATTTT.

This clonotype has at least ten counts. The V and J genes are TRBV20-1 and TRBJ1-1; D remains ambiguous. This CDR3 region has 13 residues. V lost 0 bases, J lost 6 bases, and 11 bases lay in between. Germline lookup yields CDR1 DFQATT and CDR2 SNEGSKA (reference sequence). As DNA, the CDR3 is TGCAGTGCTAGAGATTACCGGGCCCCTGAAGCTTTCTTT. It specifies CSARDYRAPEAFF.

The chain combines TRBV19 with TRBJ1-1; D is ambiguous. Trimming left V 7 bases short and J 7 bases short, with 13 bases between. The CDR3 runs to 12 residues. Per germline, CDR1 LNHDA and CDR2 SQIVND (reference sequence). CDR3 coding DNA: TGTGCCAGTATGGGAGGGCGCGATGAAGCTTTCTTT. Residues: CASMGGRDEAFF.

This chain joins TRBV7-2 and TRBJ2-3; D may correspond to TRBD1 or TRBD2 (5 bases each). This CDR3 region has 16 residues. Trimming pared 3 bases from V and 6 bases from J, leaving 19 bases between. The V gene's germline CDR1 is SGHTA and CDR2 FQGNSA. Here the CDR3 reads CASSFNGRYEGDTQYF. The CDR3 coding sequence is TGTGCCAGCAGCTTCAATGGGCGATATGAGGGGGATACGCAGTATTTT.

This sequence joins TRBV7-2 and TRBJ1-2; 8 nucleotides match TRBD1. The germline CDR1 and CDR2 sequences are SGHTA and FQGNSA. The junction had 15 bases not matched to a gene; V was cut back by 5 bases and J by 4 bases. The CDR3 has 17 amino acids. This chain's CDR3 is CASSPGPATTGGYGYTF. The CDR3 bases are TGTGCCAGCAGCCCGGGCCCCGCTACAACAGGGGGCTATGGCTACACCTTC.

The chain couples TRBV3-1 to TRBJ2-2; maybe TRBD2 (5 bases). Germline assignment: CDR1 LGHDT and CDR2 YNNKEL (reference sequence). CDR3 length equals 14 residues. Trimming took off 5 bases at V and 6 bases at J, with 13 bases between the two ends. The CDR3 protein is CASSGWAGAGELFF. CDR3 coding DNA: TGTGCCAGCAGCGGATGGGCCGGGGCCGGGGAGCTGTTTTTT.

This clonotype has more than one count but fewer than ten. This rearrangement joins TRBV12-3 or TRBV12-4 to TRBJ2-7, with a weak D call TRBD1 (6 bases). The CDR3 totals 13 residues. The V gene lost 6 bases and the J gene lost 6 bases, with 15 bases spanning the gap. The CDR3 sequence: CASRRDTAAEQYF. The CDR3 nucleotides read TGTGCCAGCAGAAGGGACACGGCGGCCGAGCAGTACTTC.

This sequence joins TRBV14 and TRBJ2-3, with a weak D call TRBD1 (6 bases). The CDR3 length is 14 residues. Deletions cut 4 bases from V and 5 bases from J, with 13 bases between. Germline CDR1 reads SGHDN; CDR2 reads FVKESK. CDR3 sequence (DNA): TGTGCCAGCAGCCTCCGACAGGCTCAAGATACGCAGTATTTT. It specifies CASSLRQAQDTQYF.

This clonotype appeared many times. This chain joins TRBV12-3 or TRBV12-4 and TRBJ1-5; D unresolved. The CDR3 consists of 13 residues. V lost 2 bases, J lost 4 bases, and 6 bases lay in between. The CDR3 nucleotides are TGTGCCAGCAGTTTATCGGCTAATCAGCCCCAGCATTTT. This encodes CASSLSANQPQHF.

This clonotype was counted only a few times. The chain employs TRBV2 and TRBJ2-2; 9 bases fit TRBD2. CDR1 and CDR2 from the germline V gene are SNHLY and FYNNEI. This CDR3 spans 15 amino acids. With V trimmed by 4 bases and J by 5 bases, 5 bases remained unmatched. The CDR3 region is CASSVSGSDTGELFF. CDR3 DNA: TGTGCCAGCAGTGTTAGCGGGAGCGATACCGGGGAGCTGTTTTTT. The full variable domain, its missing parts supplied by reference TRBV2 and TRBJ2-2, is EPEVTQTPSHQVTQMGQEVILRCVPISNHLYFYWYRQILGQKVEFLVSFYNNEISEKSEIFDDQFSVERPDGSNFTLKIRSTKLEDSAMYFCASSVSGSDTGELFFGEGSRLTVL.

This clonotype appeared many times. This chain joins TRBV3-1 and TRBJ2-5, with 7 bases identical to TRBD2. This CDR3 comprises 14 residues. With 3 bases clipped from V and 5 bases from J, the junction kept 6 bases outside the gene matches. Germline CDR1 is LGHDT and CDR2 is YNNKEL (reference sequence). In DNA, the CDR3 is TGTGCCAGCAGCCAGCCGGGAGGCGGGGAGACCCAGTACTTC. Encoded protein: CASSQPGGGETQYF.

This chain connects TRBV7-2 to TRBJ1-1; TRBD1 is a possible D gene (5 bases). The V gene lost 2 bases and the J gene lost 10 bases, with 20 bases spanning the gap. The length of the CDR3 is 15 residues. Germline V gene sequence: CDR1 SGHTA, CDR2 FQGNSA. CDR3 region: CASSLRAGTIGGAFF. The CDR3, as DNA: TGTGCCAGCAGCTTAAGGGCAGGGACGATCGGGGGAGCTTTCTTT.

The CDR3 is CASSFQLTGYEQYF. In DNA, the CDR3 is TGCGCCAGCAGCTTTCAATTAACTGGCTACGAGCAGTACTTC. The V and J genes are TRBV5-1 and TRBJ2-7; D is uncertain. This CDR3 is 14 amino acids long. V dropped 2 bases and J dropped 3 bases, with 12 bases sitting between them. Germline CDR1 reads SGHRS; CDR2 reads YFSETQ.

The V call is TRBV9, the J call TRBJ2-1; a weak D match, TRBD1 (5 bases). The CDR3 has 15 residues. CDR1 is SGDLS and CDR2 is YYNGEE in the germline V gene. V gave up 2 bases and J gave up 8 bases, with 17 bases separating them. In DNA, the CDR3 is TGTGCCAGCAGCGTCTTGGGGCCCCCCGGGCATGAGCAGTTCTTC. Translated, it gives CASSVLGPPGHEQFF.

Only a few counts were recorded for this clonotype. The CDR3 loop is CASSVSGGETQYF. DNA for the CDR3: TGTGCCAGCAGCGTATCGGGGGGGGAGACCCAGTACTTC. The chain carries TRBV9 and TRBJ2-5, with TRBD2 identical over 8 bases. Trimming took 1 base from V and 5 from J; bases not matched to a gene: 1. CDR3 length: 13 amino acids. The germline V gene encodes CDR1 SGDLS and CDR2 YYNGEE.

The chain recombines TRBV30 with TRBJ2-1; TRBD2 might be the D (5 bases). Per the germline V gene, CDR1 is GTSNPN and CDR2 is SVGIG (reference sequence). The CDR3 spans 14 residues. V lost 0 bases to trimming and J lost 3 bases, with 9 bases between them. Here the CDR3 reads CAWSVSGSYNEQFF. The CDR3 nucleotides read TGTGCCTGGAGTGTATCTGGGAGCTACAATGAGCAGTTCTTC.

This sequence joins TRBV5-1 and TRBJ2-7; 8 bases agree with TRBD1. From germline, CDR1 is SGHRS and CDR2 YFSETQ. V lost 0 bases, J lost 4 bases, and 6 bases stayed unmatched. This CDR3 is built from 15 residues. The CDR3 coding sequence is TGCGCCAGCAGCTTGGGAGCACGGACAGGGTACGAGCAGTACTTC. Protein product: CASSLGARTGYEQYF.

This clonotype has just a few counts. In nucleotides, the CDR3 is TGCGCCAGCAGCCCCAACGGGGACCTCAGCACAGATACGCAGTATTTT. The encoded protein is CASSPNGDLSTDTQYF. The rearrangement joins TRBV5-1 to TRBJ2-3; perhaps D is TRBD1 or TRBD2 (5 bases each). The length of the CDR3 is 16 residues. Germline CDR1 SGHRS, CDR2 YFSETQ. V shed 4 bases and J shed 0 bases, with 15 bases lying between them. Together with reference TRBV5-1 and TRBJ2-3, the CDR3 gives the full variable domain: KAGVTQTPRYLIKTRGQQVTLSCSPISGHRSVSWYQQTPGQGLQFLFEYFSETQRNKGNFPGRFSGRQFSNSRSEMNVSTLELGDSALYLCASSPNGDLSTDTQYFGPGTRLTVL.

The V call is TRBV5-1, the J call TRBJ2-7; D is possibly TRBD2 (5 bases). CDR1 is SGHRS, CDR2 YFSETQ, per germline. The CDR3 has 15 residues. Trimming stripped 1 base from V and 0 bases from J, with 11 bases between. CDR3 in amino acids: CASSLNSGSSYEQYF. The CDR3 nucleotides are TGCGCCAGCAGCTTGAACAGCGGTTCCTCCTACGAGCAGTACTTC.

This chain connects TRBV12-3 or TRBV12-4 to TRBJ2-3; TRBD2 agrees at 7 bases. The CDR3 has 17 amino acids. After removal of 5 bases from V and 2 bases from J, the junction contained 13 bases not matched to a gene. The DNA for the CDR3 is TGTGCCAGCAGTATAACCAGATCGGCGGGAGCCACAGATACGCAGTATTTT. It codes for CASSITRSAGATDTQYF.

In DNA, the CDR3 is TGCAGCGTTCGCCAGGGGGGGAACACCGGGGAGCTGTTTTTT. This gives the protein CSVRQGGNTGELFF. This chain joins TRBV29-1 and TRBJ2-2; a possible D gene is TRBD1 (7 bases). With 5 bases removed from V and 1 base from J, the gap between germline ends came to 11 bases. CDR3 length: 14 residues. CDR1 and CDR2 from the germline V gene are SQVTM and ANQGSEA.